These T cell receptor beta chains were read from a single sample in a study of T-cell memory formation after mild COVID-19. TCRdb re-analysed the 5' RACE reads in MiXCR, keeping a single row per CDR3 protein. The sample has 400,000 to 500,000 distinct CDR3 sequences, roughly 17% seen once. The sequenced sample consisted of PBMCs or a T cell subset sorted from them (not recorded which). These receptors were taken from a man between 18 and 29 years old who had mild COVID-19 (a few samples of this study predate the infection). Cell type and time point are not known. Both conserved end residues are part of each CDR3. The order of the fields is V gene, J gene, D gene, clone size, CDR3 protein, CDR3 DNA. A D gene is named only where the DNA matches it firmly. Clone size is given for some rows only: seen once, a few or many times, or a class if the clone is expanded.

v_gene: TRBV5-1; j_gene: TRBJ1-2; d_gene: -; abundance: -; CDR3aa: CASSFGSPSHYGYTF; CDR3nt: TGCGCCAGCAGCTTCGGGTCCCCCTCTCACTATGGCTACACCTTC
v_gene: TRBV20-1; j_gene: TRBJ2-7; d_gene: -; abundance: -; CDR3aa: CSAKNLGDNSYEQYF; CDR3nt: TGCAGTGCCAAGAACTTGGGGGATAACTCCTACGAGCAGTACTTC
v_gene: TRBV7-8; j_gene: TRBJ2-3; d_gene: -; abundance: many; CDR3aa: CASRIDSTDTQYF; CDR3nt: TGTGCCAGCAGAATAGACAGCACAGATACGCAGTATTTT
v_gene: TRBV27; j_gene: TRBJ2-2; d_gene: -; abundance: few; CDR3aa: CASRLWGTGELFF; CDR3nt: TGTGCCAGCAGACTCTGGGGTACCGGGGAGCTGTTTTTT
v_gene: TRBV7-9; j_gene: TRBJ2-5; d_gene: TRBD2; abundance: -; CDR3aa: CASSFRASGFQETQYF; CDR3nt: TGTGCCAGCAGCTTCAGGGCTAGCGGCTTTCAAGAGACCCAGTACTTC
v_gene: TRBV14; j_gene: TRBJ1-3; d_gene: -; abundance: few; CDR3aa: CASSPFSGNTIYF; CDR3nt: TGTGCCAGCAGCCCTTTCTCTGGAAACACCATATATTTT
v_gene: TRBV5-6; j_gene: TRBJ2-2; d_gene: -; abundance: few; CDR3aa: CASSELGRGNTGELFF; CDR3nt: TGTGCCAGCAGCGAGTTAGGGCGGGGGAACACCGGGGAGCTGTTTTTT
v_gene: TRBV20-1; j_gene: TRBJ2-7; d_gene: TRBD2; abundance: few; CDR3aa: CSVIPAGGYEQYF; CDR3nt: TGCAGTGTAATCCCCGCGGGGGGCTACGAGCAGTACTTC
v_gene: TRBV5-1; j_gene: TRBJ1-2; d_gene: TRBD1; abundance: few; CDR3aa: CASSPTSGQGIYGYTF; CDR3nt: TGCGCCAGCAGCCCGACCTCGGGACAGGGTATTTATGGCTACACCTTC
v_gene: TRBV20-1; j_gene: TRBJ1-4; d_gene: TRBD1; abundance: few; CDR3aa: CSAPGQGNEKLFF; CDR3nt: TGCAGTGCCCCGGGACAGGGGAATGAAAAACTGTTTTTT
v_gene: TRBV6-1; j_gene: TRBJ2-1; d_gene: TRBD2; abundance: -; CDR3aa: CASSEAPTSGNYNEQFF; CDR3nt: TGTGCCAGCAGTGAAGCCCCCACTAGCGGGAACTACAATGAGCAGTTCTTC
v_gene: TRBV7-2; j_gene: TRBJ1-4; d_gene: -; abundance: few; CDR3aa: CASSLGGGQLFF; CDR3nt: TGTGCCAGCAGCTTAGGTGGGGGTCAACTGTTTTTT
v_gene: TRBV20-1; j_gene: TRBJ1-4; d_gene: -; abundance: -; CDR3aa: CSASMAREVTNEKLFF; CDR3nt: TGCAGTGCTAGTATGGCCAGGGAGGTAACTAATGAAAAACTGTTTTTT
v_gene: TRBV5-8; j_gene: TRBJ1-2; d_gene: -; abundance: few; CDR3aa: CASSFWAREIYGYTF; CDR3nt: TGTGCCAGCAGCTTTTGGGCCAGGGAGATCTATGGCTACACCTTC
v_gene: TRBV7-6; j_gene: TRBJ2-1; d_gene: TRBD2; abundance: few; CDR3aa: CASSLAPPPSGALYNEQFF; CDR3nt: TGTGCCAGCAGCTTAGCCCCCCCTCCGAGCGGGGCACTCTACAATGAGCAGTTCTTC
v_gene: TRBV2; j_gene: TRBJ2-7; d_gene: -; abundance: many; CDR3aa: CASRVGGGEQYF; CDR3nt: TGTGCCAGCAGGGTGGGGGGAGGCGAGCAGTACTTC
v_gene: TRBV7-2; j_gene: TRBJ2-5; d_gene: -; abundance: -; CDR3aa: CASSLGLPPLGTQYF; CDR3nt: TGTGCCAGCAGCTTGGGACTGCCTCCCCTCGGGACCCAGTACTTC
v_gene: TRBV5-1; j_gene: TRBJ2-7; d_gene: -; abundance: -; CDR3aa: CASSAGGGNGEQYF; CDR3nt: TGCGCCAGCAGCGCCGGTGGGGGAAACGGCGAGCAGTACTTC
v_gene: TRBV20-1; j_gene: TRBJ1-2; d_gene: -; abundance: -; CDR3aa: CSAAADSYGYTF; CDR3nt: TGCAGTGCCGCGGCGGACAGCTATGGCTACACCTTC
v_gene: TRBV5-1; j_gene: TRBJ2-1; d_gene: TRBD2; abundance: -; CDR3aa: CASSAFTSGAGNEQFF; CDR3nt: TGCGCCAGCAGCGCCTTCACTAGCGGGGCTGGAAATGAGCAGTTCTTC
v_gene: TRBV11-2; j_gene: TRBJ2-3; d_gene: -; abundance: many; CDR3aa: CASSWGLGDTQYF; CDR3nt: TGTGCCAGCAGCTGGGGGCTTGGAGATACGCAGTATTTT
v_gene: TRBV20-1; j_gene: TRBJ2-7; d_gene: -; abundance: -; CDR3aa: CSARSQVSYEQYF; CDR3nt: TGCAGTGCTCGCAGTCAGGTCTCCTACGAGCAGTACTTC
v_gene: TRBV6-2/TRBV6-3; j_gene: TRBJ2-3; d_gene: -; abundance: many; CDR3aa: CASSRPDTQYF; CDR3nt: TGTGCCAGCAGTCGGCCAGATACGCAGTATTTT
v_gene: TRBV20-1; j_gene: TRBJ2-1; d_gene: TRBD2; abundance: -; CDR3aa: CSARDQRGGSNEQFF; CDR3nt: TGCAGTGCTAGAGATCAACGGGGGGGCAGCAATGAGCAGTTCTTC
v_gene: TRBV5-5; j_gene: TRBJ2-5; d_gene: TRBD2; abundance: few; CDR3aa: CASSTYGTSGETQYF; CDR3nt: TGTGCCAGCAGCACATACGGGACTAGCGGTGAGACCCAGTACTTC
v_gene: TRBV24-1; j_gene: TRBJ2-1; d_gene: -; abundance: -; CDR3aa: CATSDLRDVFNEQFF; CDR3nt: TGTGCCACCAGTGACCTCCGGGACGTCTTCAATGAGCAGTTCTTC
v_gene: TRBV7-6; j_gene: TRBJ2-5; d_gene: -; abundance: few; CDR3aa: CASSRTGTVEETQYF; CDR3nt: TGTGCCAGCAGCAGGACCGGGACGGTGGAAGAGACCCAGTACTTC
v_gene: TRBV7-9; j_gene: TRBJ2-5; d_gene: -; abundance: -; CDR3aa: CASSGWAETQYF; CDR3nt: TGTGCCAGCAGTGGATGGGCAGAGACCCAGTACTTC